This TCR beta chain was identified in a study of blood T cell repertoires in COVID-19. CDR1 and CDR2 from the germline V gene are KGHSH and LQKENI. V shed 5 bases, J shed 3 bases, and the junction held 9 bases outside the gene matches. The CDR3 has 16 residues. Clones were sequenced by immunoSEQ multiplex PCR, and TCRdb holds only the in-frame ones, with some missing. Of about 300,000 clones detected, 85% to 90% appear once; the ten largest clones hold approximately 1.8%. Sequencing input: peripheral blood. This receptor was obtained from a woman in her twenties or thirties with COVID-19, enrolled during active disease. The chain combines TRBV18 with TRBJ2-2; TRBD2 matches at 7 bases. The CDR3 loop is CASSSQALADTGELFF. The CDR3 nucleotides are TGTGCCAGCTCATCCCAGGCCCTAGCGGACACCGGGGAGCTGTTTTTT.